A selection of T cell receptor beta chains follows, all from one sample in a study of cytomegalovirus exposure and HLA in healthy donors. Sequencing was performed with immunoSEQ multiplex PCR; in TCRdb, only in-frame clones are kept and a portion is missing. In the table there are around 140,000 clones, around 74% of which are singletons. Specimen: PBMCs. Receptors were obtained from a male donor in good health and CMV-seronegative. Both conserved end residues are part of each CDR3. The D gene is left open where the match is weak. Part of the rows lack a size; the others show once, few, many or a class for expanded clones.

j_call	cdr3_length	v_call	clone_size	d_call	cdr3_aa	cdr3_nt
TRBJ2-1	17	TRBV7-2	-	TRBD2	CASSLVAGGRSYNEQFF	TGTGCCAGCAGCCTAGTAGCGGGAGGGAGGTCCTACAATGAGCAGTTCTTC
TRBJ2-7	15	TRBV6-5	-	TRBD2	CASSYSREGTHEQYF	TGTGCCAGCAGTTACAGCAGGGAGGGAACCCACGAGCAGTACTTC
TRBJ2-1	16	TRBV7-2	-	TRBD1	CASTRRGTGTYNERFF	TGTGCCAGCACCCGAAGAGGGACAGGGACCTACAATGAGCGGTTCTTC
TRBJ2-4	13	TRBV28	-	TRBD2	CASSGGPGGIQYF	TGTGCCAGCAGTGGTGGCCCGGGAGGCATTCAGTACTTC
TRBJ2-7	15	TRBV10-3	-	TRBD2	CAISEAGTSNYEQYF	TGTGCCATCAGTGAGGCCGGGACTAGCAATTACGAGCAGTACTTC
TRBJ2-6	19	TRBV5-6	once	TRBD2	CASSHLSSGGGPGANVLTF	TGTGCCAGCAGCCATCTTTCGTCGGGGGGAGGTCCTGGGGCCAACGTCCTGACTTTC
TRBJ2-1	15	TRBV18	-	-	CASSPTSISTDEQFF	TGTGCCAGCTCCCCCACTAGTATTAGTACGGATGAGCAGTTCTTC
TRBJ2-7	16	TRBV27	few	TRBD2	CASSPSHGGVSYEQYF	TGTGCCAGCAGTCCGTCTCACGGGGGGGTATCCTACGAGCAGTACTTC
TRBJ2-7	12	TRBV6-6	-	-	CASSPTPSEQYF	TGTGCCAGCAGCCCTACCCCTTCGGAGCAGTACTTC
TRBJ2-2	15	TRBV7-3	-	TRBD1	CASSPTGLGTGELFF	TGTGCCAGCAGCCCGACAGGGTTAGGCACCGGGGAGCTGTTTTTT
TRBJ2-1	15	TRBV14	few	-	CASSQESWSYNEQFF	TGTGCCAGCAGCCAAGAGTCATGGAGCTACAATGAGCAGTTCTTC
TRBJ2-2	14	TRBV18	-	-	CASSKTGDTGELFF	TGTGCCAGCTCCAAAACAGGTGACACCGGGGAGCTGTTTTTT
TRBJ2-3	18	TRBV4-3	few	TRBD2	CASSQDRTGAGGTDTQYF	TGCGCCAGCAGCCAAGATAGGACGGGCGCGGGAGGCACAGATACGCAGTATTTT
TRBJ1-4	16	TRBV25-1	once	-	CASAPDGASTNEKLFF	TGTGCCAGCGCTCCCGATGGGGCGTCAACTAATGAAAAACTGTTTTTT
TRBJ2-3	14	TRBV9	-	-	CASSASGGTDTQYF	TGTGCCAGCAGCGCCTCAGGCGGCACAGATACGCAGTATTTT
TRBJ2-4	14	TRBV29-1	few	-	CSVEVKGASNIQYF	TGCAGCGTTGAAGTTAAAGGGGCATCTAACATTCAGTACTTC
TRBJ1-5	14	TRBV5-6	few	-	CASSLAGGLQPQHF	TGTGCCAGCAGCTTGGCCGGGGGGTTGCAGCCCCAGCATTTT
TRBJ2-7	13	TRBV15	-	-	CATSRDGGYEQYF	TGTGCCACCAGCAGAGATGGGGGGTACGAGCAGTACTTC
TRBJ2-1	15	TRBV6-1	-	TRBD1	CASLRTGDSYNEQFF	TGTGCCAGTCTGCGGACAGGCGACTCCTACAATGAGCAGTTCTTC
TRBJ2-3	14	TRBV9	few	TRBD2	CASSPGGGRDTQYF	TGTGCCAGCAGCCCCGGGGGGGGAAGAGATACGCAGTATTTT
TRBJ1-5	14	TRBV19	-	TRBD1	CASTPTGGYQPQHF	TGTGCCAGTACCCCGACAGGGGGCTATCAGCCCCAGCATTTT
TRBJ2-1	14	TRBV29-1	few	TRBD1	CSVDRDRDIFEQFF	TGCAGCGTTGACCGGGACAGGGATATCTTTGAGCAGTTCTTC
TRBJ2-7	14	TRBV7-9	-	TRBD1	CASSWTGGSYEQYF	TGTGCCAGCAGCTGGACAGGGGGCTCCTACGAGCAGTACTTC
TRBJ1-4	13	TRBV28	-	-	CASSLRRVTELFF	TGTGCCAGCAGTTTGCGCCGGGTTACGGAACTGTTTTTT
TRBJ1-1	16	TRBV7-3	-	TRBD1	CASSPTGRGGSTEAFF	TGTGCCAGCAGCCCGACAGGGAGAGGGGGAAGCACTGAAGCTTTCTTT
TRBJ2-1	15	TRBV9	-	TRBD1	CASSATGGSYNEQFF	TGTGCCAGCAGCGCAACAGGGGGGTCCTACAATGAGCAGTTCTTC
TRBJ1-3	16	TRBV18	-	-	CASSPSRVGSGNTIYF	TGTGCCAGCTCACCATCCAGGGTTGGGTCTGGAAACACCATATATTTT